Below, 5 T cell receptor beta chains from the same sample are listed, as sequenced in a study of cytomegalovirus exposure and HLA in healthy donors (dated by TCRdb to the late 2010s). The library was generated by the immunoSEQ multiplex PCR assay. For the multiplex PCR, a mixture combining 60 forward primers for TCR Vbeta segments and 13 reverse primers for TCR Jbeta segments was used. What TCRdb holds here is the immuneACCESS table cut down to in-frame rearrangements. Part of the clones is not present; checked against another copy, under half of the missing clones reflect an unresolved V gene, and the others are unexplained. The sample records over 90,000 clones, around 74% of which are singletons. The ten largest make up under 3% of the sample. What was sequenced was PBMCs. These receptors all stem from a female donor in good health and CMV-seropositive.

The genes are TRBV28 and TRBJ1-2, with 7 nucleotides matching TRBD1. Germline loops: CDR1 MDHEN, CDR2 SYDVKM. CDR3 length equals 15 residues. J lost 0 bases, V lost 5 bases, and 6 bases had no gene match. This CDR3 reads CASSAAGGTNYGYTF. As DNA, the CDR3 is TGTGCCAGCAGTGCCGCAGGGGGGACTAACTATGGCTACACCTTC.

The chain couples TRBV5-1 to TRBJ1-1, with 12 bases aligning to TRBD1. Unmatched junction bases numbered 3, after V lost 0 bases and J lost 6 bases. The CDR3 is made up of 15 amino acids. Germline V lookup: CDR1 SGHRS, CDR2 YFSETQ. The CDR3 nucleotides are TGCGCCAGCAGCTTGGCGGGACAGGGGGCCGCTGAAGCTTTCTTT. Protein: CASSLAGQGAAEAFF.

This chain uses TRBV4-2 with TRBJ2-7, with TRBD2 identical over 13 bases. With V trimmed by 3 bases and J by 3 bases, 5 bases remained unmatched. There are 16 residues in the CDR3. The germline V gene encodes CDR1 LGHNA and CDR2 YNFKEQ. In DNA form, the CDR3 reads TGTGCCAGCAGCCAGGTCGGGACTAGCGGGAACTACGAGCAGTACTTC. Translating it yields CASSQVGTSGNYEQYF.

This clone was observed a single time. The V call is TRBV4-3, the J call TRBJ2-2, with TRBD1 matching over 7 bases. Trimming cost V 0 bases and J 2 bases; bases outside gene matches: 6. The CDR3 sequence is 17 residues long. Germline CDR1 reads LGHNA; CDR2 reads YSLEER. CDR3 loop: CASSQDLGQINTGELFF. The DNA of the CDR3 is TGCGCCAGCAGCCAAGATCTGGGACAGATTAACACCGGGGAGCTGTTTTTT.

This clone was counted a few times. This chain's CDR3 is CAWSVGGSSSGANVLTF. For the CDR3, the DNA is TGTGCCTGGAGCGTGGGGGGATCGAGCTCTGGGGCCAACGTCCTGACTTTC. This chain connects TRBV30 to TRBJ2-6; a possible D gene is TRBD2 (6 bases). The ends were cut back, 3 bases at V and 0 bases at J, with 15 bases in the middle. This CDR3 region has 17 residues. The germline CDR1 and CDR2 sequences are GTSNPN and SVGIG (reference sequence).